Included here is one T cell receptor beta chain sequence, with context. The data stem from a study of blood T cell repertoires in COVID-19. As processed by the authors: Reference gene primer amplification yielded estimated nucleated cell counts. Generated by immunoSEQ multiplex PCR, the TCRdb table keeps only in-frame clones and is missing some. That table supplies the V and J calls and clone size; D and trimming were determined from the DNA. The table lists 110,000 or so clones, roughly 80% of them singletons. The CDR3 totals 16 residues. Germline values: CDR1 SGDLS, CDR2 YYNGEE. The ends lost 3 bases at V and 2 bases at J; junction bases unmatched: 8.

The sequence was obtained from a woman in her 70s with acute or convalescent COVID-19. The rearrangement links TRBV9 to TRBJ2-3; 8 bases are shared with TRBD2. The sample taken for sequencing was peripheral blood. Written as DNA, the CDR3 is TGTGCCAGCAGCGCGCTAGATAGCGGGGCCACAGATACGCAGTATTTT. Its translation is CASSALDSGATDTQYF.